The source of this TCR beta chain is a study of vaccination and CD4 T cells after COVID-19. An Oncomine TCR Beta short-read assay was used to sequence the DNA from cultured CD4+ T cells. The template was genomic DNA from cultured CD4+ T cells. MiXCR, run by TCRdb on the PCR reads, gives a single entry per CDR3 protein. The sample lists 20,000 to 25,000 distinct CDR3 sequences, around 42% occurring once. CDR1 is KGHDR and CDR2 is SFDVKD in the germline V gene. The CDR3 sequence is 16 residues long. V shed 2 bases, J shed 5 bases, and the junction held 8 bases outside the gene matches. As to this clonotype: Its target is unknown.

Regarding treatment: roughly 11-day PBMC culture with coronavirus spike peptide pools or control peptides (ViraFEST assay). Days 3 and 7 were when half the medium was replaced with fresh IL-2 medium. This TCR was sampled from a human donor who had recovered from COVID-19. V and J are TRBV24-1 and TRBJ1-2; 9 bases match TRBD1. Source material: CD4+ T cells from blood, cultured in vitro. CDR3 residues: CATSDSPGQGLYGYTF. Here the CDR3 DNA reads TGTGCCACCAGTGATTCGCCGGGACAGGGACTATATGGCTACACCTTC.